This T cell receptor (beta chain) was sequenced during a study of CD8 T cells in Susac syndrome. Sequencing of TCR beta was carried out in blood CD8+ and CD4+ T cells. Reverse transcription used roughly 0.5 to 1 ug RNA and random hexamers. TCRdb passed the immunoSEQ multiplex PCR reads through MiXCR, listing each CDR3 protein once. Here the sample spans 300,000 or so distinct CDR3 sequences, about 90% being singletons. The sequence was obtained from a human donor with multiple sclerosis. Sequencing input: CD4+ T cells from PBMCs.

This chain's CDR3 is CASGLAAPFGDRRSTGELFF. Here the CDR3 DNA reads TGTGCTAGTGGTTTGGCAGCTCCATTCGGGGACAGGAGGTCGACCGGGGAGCTGTTTTTT. This sequence joins TRBV12-5 and TRBJ2-2; 8 nucleotides agree with TRBD1. This CDR3 is 20 amino acids long. CDR1 LGHNT and CDR2 FRNRAP come from the germline V gene. The V gene end was trimmed by 1 base and the J gene end by 5 bases; junction bases not matched to a gene: 18.